This TCR beta chain was identified in a study of cytomegalovirus exposure and HLA in healthy donors. Study-wide background: The roughly 120 validation repertoires, a later analysis reported, used the same platform as the approximately 700 first-cohort repertoires.

Turning to this clone: Its antigen is not identified.

TCRdb's copy holds only in-frame clones and misses some; the assay was immunoSEQ multiplex PCR. The sample consists of around 150,000 clones, roughly 86% of them appearing once. General study points: CMV antigen specificity was confirmed in vitro for three CMV-associated chains. In the roughly 120 validation repertoires, a later analysis found that first-cohort TCR clusters tended to co-occur. Accounts indicate the classifier identified cytomegalovirus status with strong specificity and sensitivity.

CDR1 is MNHNS, CDR2 SASEGT, per germline. V lost 6 bases to trimming and J lost 5 bases, with 10 bases between them. This CDR3 spans 13 amino acids. Sequences were obtained from PBMCs. The receptor was derived from a woman in her late teens or twenties in good health and CMV-seropositive. This sequence joins TRBV6-1 and TRBJ2-2; D is uncertain. The CDR3 nucleotides read TGTGCCAGCAGCTTACAGAATACCGGGGAGCTGTTTTTT. Translated, it gives CASSLQNTGELFF.